The 13 T cell receptor beta chains presented below share a single source sample, sequenced in a study of blood T cells in healthy people across ages. PCR was performed a second time for about 6 to 11 cycles using a sample-barcoded 5' primer and a J-beta primer mix. TCRdb reprocessed the 5' RACE reads via MiXCR and lists one record per CDR3 protein. The sample includes about 1,500,000 distinct CDR3 sequences, over 25% seen only once; the top ten take 7.7%. The sample taken for sequencing was blood. Every receptor here comes from a woman aged 25 to 39 in good health.

The rearrangement uses TRBV5-4 and TRBJ1-2; 8 bases line up with TRBD1. The CDR3 has 15 amino acids. CDR1 is SGHNT, CDR2 YYREEE, per germline (reference sequence). V lost 0 bases, J lost 7 bases, and 8 bases stayed unmatched. CDR3 loop: CASSLDVGTGGGYTF. In nucleotides, the CDR3 is TGTGCCAGCAGCTTGGATGTAGGGACAGGAGGTGGCTACACCTTC.

The CDR3 DNA is TGCAGTGCTAGAGATCTGGGGAATAGCTACACCTTC. Translating it yields CSARDLGNSYTF. The rearrangement uses TRBV20-1 and TRBJ1-2; D uncertain. V was clipped by 0 bases and J by 9 bases, with 11 bases between them. The germline CDR1 and CDR2 sequences are DFQATT and SNEGSKA (reference sequence). The CDR3 consists of 12 residues.

With regard to this clonotype: A much larger clone is a single base away; this may be a read error. The CDR3 does not close with the conserved phenylalanine or tryptophan, likely indicating a read error. The gene calls are TRBV5-1 and TRBJ2-1; weak D call: TRBD2 (6 bases). There are 14 residues in the CDR3. Trimming cost V 4 bases and J 4 bases, with 12 bases left between them. Germline values: CDR1 SGHRS, CDR2 YFSETQ. The CDR3 loop is CASSLGTQYNEQFL. CDR3 sequence (DNA): TGCGCCAGCAGCCTCGGGACTCAATACAATGAGCAGTTCCTC.

The sample holds many counts of this clonotype. The V and J genes are TRBV20-1 and TRBJ2-1, with D tentatively TRBD1 (6 bases). The CDR3 is 12 amino acids. CDR1 is DFQATT and CDR2 is SNEGSKA in the germline V gene (reference sequence). This CDR3 is CAGVGAYNEQFF. CDR3 sequence (DNA): TGCGCAGGGGTGGGGGCCTACAATGAGCAGTTCTTC.

The chain uses TRBV20-1 and TRBJ2-1, with D perhaps matching TRBD2 (7 bases). The J call may be incorrect, as the DNA end agrees better with TRBJ2-7. Germline V lookup: CDR1 DFQATT, CDR2 SNEGSKA (reference sequence). The length of the CDR3 is 18 residues. For the CDR3, the DNA is TGCAGTGCTCATGGCAGGGGACTGGGGGGGGCCTCCTACAATGAGCAGTACTTC. Translation: CSAHGRGLGGASYNEQYF.

Many counts were recorded for this clonotype. V gene TRBV5-1 combines with J gene TRBJ1-6, with D hard to call. V was clipped by 0 bases and J by 8 bases, with 12 bases between them. The CDR3 contains 15 residues. CDR1 and CDR2 from the germline V gene are SGHRS and YFSETQ. The CDR3 sequence: CASSLEGQNYSPLHF. The CDR3 DNA reads as TGCGCCAGCAGCTTGGAGGGTCAGAATTATTCACCCCTCCACTTT.

A few counts support this clonotype. The chain uses TRBV28 and TRBJ2-7; no firm D call. Looked up from germline, CDR1 is MDHEN and CDR2 is SYDVKM. The CDR3 is 14 amino acids. V lost 3 bases to trimming and J lost 0 bases, with 9 bases between them. The CDR3 DNA is TGTGCCAGCAGTTTGGTCAGGAGCTCCTACGAGCAGTACTTC. Encoded protein: CASSLVRSSYEQYF.

This clonotype was seen more than once but under ten times. The chain is built from TRBV7-9 and TRBJ2-6; unclear D gene. Trimming cost V 9 bases and J 4 bases, with 13 bases left between them. From germline, CDR1 is SEHNR and CDR2 FQNEAQ (reference sequence). The CDR3 has 14 amino acids. CDR3 in DNA: TGTGCCAGTAATCGGGCGGAAGGGGCCAACGTCCTGACTTTC. It is translated as CASNRAEGANVLTF.

The table lists this clonotype with a count of one. The gene calls are TRBV14 and TRBJ1-4; maybe TRBD1 (5 bases). Germline lookup yields CDR1 SGHDN and CDR2 FVKESK. The CDR3 loop spans 15 amino acids. V was cut by 4 bases and J by 11 bases, with 20 bases left in between. In nucleotides, the CDR3 is TGTGCCAGCAGCCCCCTTGAGGACCTCAAGGGGAAACTGTTTTTT. This sequence encodes CASSPLEDLKGKLFF. The full variable domain, completed using reference TRBV14 and TRBJ1-4, is EAGVTQFPSHSVIEKGQTVTLRCDPISGHDNLYWYRRVMGKEIKFLLHFVKESKQDESGMPNNRFLAERTGGTYSTLKVQPAELEDSGVYFCASSPLEDLKGKLFFGSGTQLSVL.

This clonotype was seen a handful of times. This sequence joins TRBV7-2 and TRBJ2-3, with 10 nucleotides matching TRBD2. The ends lost 11 bases at V and 4 bases at J; junction bases unmatched: 9. The CDR3 length is 14 residues. The germline V gene encodes CDR1 SGHTA and CDR2 FQGNSA. The CDR3 loop reads CACVSGRGADTQYF. CDR3 nucleotides: TGTGCCTGCGTAAGCGGGAGGGGCGCAGATACGCAGTATTTT.

This clonotype was observed a handful of times. The rearrangement joins TRBV7-2 to TRBJ1-4; D gene uncertain. The CDR3 spans 15 residues. Germline CDR1 is SGHTA and CDR2 is FQGNSA. Trimming shortened V by 1 base and J by 4 bases, and 10 bases separated the two germline ends. The CDR3 spells CASSLGPTINEKLFF. The CDR3 region has the DNA TGTGCCAGCAGCTTAGGCCCGACGATTAATGAAAAACTGTTTTTT.

V usage is TRBV20-1 and J usage is TRBJ2-5; perhaps TRBD2 as D (5 bases). The J call could be wrong; TRBJ2-7 is a better fit for the DNA end. From germline, CDR1 is DFQATT and CDR2 SNEGSKA (reference sequence). The CDR3 has 11 residues. As DNA, the CDR3 is TGCAGTGCTAGAGGAGGGTTCGAGCAGTACTTC. Protein sequence: CSARGGFEQYF.

This clonotype was recorded many times. V usage is TRBV6-5 and J usage is TRBJ2-4, with 8 bases lining up with TRBD1. This CDR3 has 14 amino acids. CDR1 MNHEY and CDR2 SVGAGI come from the germline V gene. V lost 7 bases, J lost 5 bases, and 7 bases stayed unmatched. Written as DNA, the CDR3 is TGTGCCAGCAAGGACAGGGAGAGCCAAAACATTCAGTACTTC. Translating it yields CASKDRESQNIQYF.